This TCR beta chain was recovered during a study of T cells in Graves' hyperthyroidism and ophthalmopathy. Study-level information: Peripheral blood sampling occurred at initial diagnosis, before any treatment.

This clonotype came up many times. Using RNA transcripts as the source, TCR beta CDR3 regions were amplified. TCR CDR3 regions were first amplified by RT-PCR with HTBI primers. TCRdb recomputed calls from the multiplex PCR reads with MiXCR, one row per CDR3 protein. There are a few hundred thousand distinct CDR3 sequences in the sample; 15% to 18% occur only once, and under 8% lies in the top ten. CDR3 length equals 12 residues. The germline gives CDR1 LGHDT, CDR2 YNNKEL (reference sequence). The V end lost 4 bases, the J end lost 6 bases, and 7 bases lay between the germline ends. Patients aged 18 to 65 had newly diagnosed hyperthyroidism lasting under 2 months. Exclusion of patients followed from uncontrolled infection, other autoimmune disease, pregnancy or lactation.

The receptor's source is a woman aged 25 to 39 with Graves' hyperthyroidism. The sample consisted of blood. The chain links TRBV3-1 to TRBJ1-3; D uncertain. CDR3 amino acids: CASSPLENTIYF. The CDR3 DNA sequence: TGTGCCAGCAGCCCACTTGAAAACACCATATATTTT.